These T cell receptor beta chains were read from a single sample in a study of OX40 agonist ivuxolimab in advanced cancers. The table came from immunoSEQ multiplex PCR; TCRdb's copy has only in-frame clones and leaves some out. The sample gives roughly 90,000 clones, about 90% of which show up once; about 9% is in the top ten. The sample here was CD4+ or CD8+ T cells sorted from blood, taken in a trial of the OX40 agonist ivuxolimab. These receptors all come from an adult with an advanced solid tumor such as melanoma, head and neck, liver or kidney cancer. The CDR3 runs from the conserved cysteine through the conserved F or W. A D gene is named only where the DNA matches it firmly. Clone size appears in some rows only: once, few, many, or a class for an expanded clone.

J: TRBJ2-7
size: -
V: TRBV5-5
D: -
DNA: TGTGCCAGCAGCCTGATCTCCGAGCAGTACTTC
CDR3: CASSLISEQYF

J: TRBJ2-7
size: once
V: TRBV9
D: TRBD2
DNA: TGTGCCAGCAGCGTCTCCTCAACTAGCGGGAGAAGCGAGCAGTACTTC
CDR3: CASSVSSTSGRSEQYF

J: TRBJ2-7
size: -
V: TRBV7-8
D: TRBD2
DNA: TGTGCCAGCAGCCCCATAGAGGTGGAGCGGGAGAAGATCTACGAGCAGTACTTC
CDR3: CASSPIEVEREKIYEQYF

J: TRBJ2-7
size: -
V: TRBV2
D: -
DNA: TGTGCCAGCAGATCCTACGAGCAGTACTTC
CDR3: CASRSYEQYF

J: TRBJ1-4
size: -
V: TRBV9
D: -
DNA: TGTGCCAGCAGCCGTAGGGAGTGCTCGGGGTCCTTT
CDR3: CASSRRECSGSF

J: TRBJ2-7
size: -
V: TRBV4-1
D: -
DNA: TGCGCCAGCAGCCATCCCGGGGCCCTCTACGAGCAGTACTTC
CDR3: CASSHPGALYEQYF

J: TRBJ2-3
size: -
V: TRBV27
D: -
DNA: TGTGCCAGCAGTTTACAAGATACGCAGTATTTT
CDR3: CASSLQDTQYF

J: TRBJ2-1
size: -
V: TRBV15
D: TRBD2
DNA: TGTGCCACCAGCAGAGATCGGGTTAGCGGGAGGCAGCAGTTCTTC
CDR3: CATSRDRVSGRQQFF

J: TRBJ1-2
size: -
V: TRBV29-1
D: -
DNA: TGCAGCGGCCTAGACCCGACTAACTATGGCTACACCTTC
CDR3: CSGLDPTNYGYTF

J: TRBJ2-1
size: -
V: TRBV5-1
D: -
DNA: TGCGCCAGCAGCTTGTCCGGCAATGAGCAGTTCTTC
CDR3: CASSLSGNEQFF

J: TRBJ2-7
size: -
V: TRBV7-8
D: -
DNA: TGTGCCAGCAGCTTCTTCGAGCAGTACTTC
CDR3: CASSFFEQYF

J: TRBJ2-3
size: -
V: TRBV10-3
D: -
DNA: TGTGCCATCGGGGGCAGTGGCACAGATACGCAGTATTTT
CDR3: CAIGGSGTDTQYF

J: TRBJ1-2
size: -
V: TRBV9
D: -
DNA: TGTGCCAGCGTCAGAGGGAGCGGTGGCTACACCTTC
CDR3: CASVRGSGGYTF

J: TRBJ2-7
size: -
V: TRBV6-6
D: -
DNA: TGTGCCAGCAGCTACCTCGGAGGTAGCGTGTACGAGCAGTACTTC
CDR3: CASSYLGGSVYEQYF

J: TRBJ2-7
size: -
V: TRBV6-5
D: -
DNA: TGTGCCAGCAGTCCACGGTCTAGCTCCTACGAGCAGTACTTC
CDR3: CASSPRSSSYEQYF

J: TRBJ2-1
size: few
V: TRBV25-1
D: TRBD2
DNA: TGTGCCAGAGCCCCACTACGAGCGGGAGGCTCCAATGAGCAGTTCTTC
CDR3: CARAPLRAGGSNEQFF

J: TRBJ2-5
size: -
V: TRBV29-1
D: -
DNA: TGCGGGTGCACAGGGACCCTGAGAGAGACCCAGTACTTC
CDR3: CGCTGTLRETQYF

J: TRBJ2-5
size: -
V: TRBV7-8
D: TRBD2
DNA: TGTGCCAGCAGCTTGACTAGCGGGAGCGCGGAGACCCAGTACTTC
CDR3: CASSLTSGSAETQYF

J: TRBJ2-2
size: -
V: TRBV5-1
D: TRBD2
DNA: TGCGCCAGCAGCTTAGCGGGAGACAGTACCGGGGAGCTGTTTTTT
CDR3: CASSLAGDSTGELFF

J: TRBJ1-1
size: -
V: TRBV30
D: -
DNA: TGTGCCTGGAGTCTAGATCCCGAGGGGCCAGGCACTGAAGCTTTCTTT
CDR3: CAWSLDPEGPGTEAFF

J: TRBJ2-2
size: few
V: TRBV18
D: -
DNA: TGTGCCAGCTCCGGGGTGGACACCGGGGAGCTGTTTTTT
CDR3: CASSGVDTGELFF

J: TRBJ2-5
size: -
V: TRBV29-1
D: -
DNA: TGCAGCGTTGATGGGAGAGAGGAGACCCAGTACTTC
CDR3: CSVDGREETQYF

J: TRBJ2-1
size: -
V: TRBV19
D: -
DNA: TGTGCCAGTAGTATCGCGCTAGCCGGTGAGCAGTTCTTC
CDR3: CASSIALAGEQFF

J: TRBJ1-2
size: medium-sized
V: TRBV7-9
D: TRBD1
DNA: TGTGCCAGCAGCTTAGGGGACAGGGATGGCTACACCTTC
CDR3: CASSLGDRDGYTF

J: TRBJ1-4
size: -
V: TRBV6-1
D: -
DNA: TGTGCCAGCCTCGAGCGGACAACTAATGAAAAACTGTTTTTT
CDR3: CASLERTTNEKLFF

J: TRBJ2-3
size: -
V: TRBV28
D: -
DNA: TGTGCCAGCAGTTACCCCCTCCGTCGCGGGAACACAGATACGCAGTATTTT
CDR3: CASSYPLRRGNTDTQYF

J: TRBJ2-7
size: -
V: TRBV6-5
D: TRBD1
DNA: TGTGCCAGCAGTTATGACAGGGGCGGCTACGAGCAGTACTTC
CDR3: CASSYDRGGYEQYF

J: TRBJ2-1
size: -
V: TRBV7-9
D: TRBD1
DNA: TGTGCCAGCAGCCAATCCTATGGGGACAGGAGAACCTACAATGAGCAGTTCTTC
CDR3: CASSQSYGDRRTYNEQFF

J: TRBJ2-3
size: -
V: TRBV4-2
D: TRBD2
DNA: TGTGCCAGCAGCCAAAGATGGGGGATTGGGACTAGCGGGAGACCATTGGCAGATACGCAGTATTTT
CDR3: CASSQRWGIGTSGRPLADTQYF

J: TRBJ2-7
size: once
V: TRBV28
D: TRBD2
DNA: TGTGCCAGCAGTTTAAGTTCTCACGGGAGGGTCCACGAGCAGTACTTC
CDR3: CASSLSSHGRVHEQYF

J: TRBJ2-2
size: -
V: TRBV9
D: TRBD2
DNA: TGTGCCAGCAGCGGAGGGAGGACTAGCGGCGCGAACACCGGGGAGCTGTTTTTT
CDR3: CASSGGRTSGANTGELFF

J: TRBJ2-7
size: -
V: TRBV15
D: TRBD1
DNA: TGTGCCACCAGCAGAGAGGGACAGGGGGCCGGTGAGCAGTACTTC
CDR3: CATSREGQGAGEQYF

J: TRBJ2-7
size: -
V: TRBV2
D: -
DNA: TGTGCCAGCAGACCACCGAGCTACGAGCAGTACTTC
CDR3: CASRPPSYEQYF

J: TRBJ1-3
size: -
V: TRBV18
D: -
DNA: TGTGCCAGCTCACCACCGGTCCCACAGTCTGGAAACACCATATATTTT
CDR3: CASSPPVPQSGNTIYF

J: TRBJ2-7
size: -
V: TRBV28
D: -
DNA: TGTGCCAGCAGTTTCCCCTATCTCGAGCAGTACTTC
CDR3: CASSFPYLEQYF

J: TRBJ1-5
size: few
V: TRBV2
D: -
DNA: TGTGCCAGCAGTGTTGGAGGGGAACAGCCCCAGCATTTT
CDR3: CASSVGGEQPQHF

J: TRBJ2-7
size: -
V: TRBV27
D: -
DNA: TGTGCCAGCAGTCCTTTCTTAGCAGGGACGTCCTACGAGCAGTACTTC
CDR3: CASSPFLAGTSYEQYF

J: TRBJ2-7
size: -
V: TRBV7-9
D: -
DNA: TGTGCCAGCAGCTTGTCCGGGGTCTACGAGCAGTACTTC
CDR3: CASSLSGVYEQYF

J: TRBJ2-1
size: -
V: TRBV5-1
D: TRBD2
DNA: TGCGCCAGCAGCGATCAGGGACTAGCAATTTACAATGAGCAGTTCTTC
CDR3: CASSDQGLAIYNEQFF

J: TRBJ1-3
size: -
V: TRBV28
D: -
DNA: TGTGCCAGCAGTTTATGGGGTTACTCTGGAAACACCATATATTTT
CDR3: CASSLWGYSGNTIYF

J: TRBJ2-1
size: -
V: TRBV27
D: TRBD2
DNA: TGTGCCAGCAGTTTAGGCCCAGCGGGAACCTACAATGAGCAGTTCTTC
CDR3: CASSLGPAGTYNEQFF

J: TRBJ2-7
size: -
V: TRBV2
D: -
DNA: TGTGCCAGCAGTGACCGGGACCGACCCTACGAGCAGTACTTC
CDR3: CASSDRDRPYEQYF